This T cell receptor (beta chain) appears in the sequencing data of a study of blood T cell repertoires in COVID-19. About the study: PBMCs, B-cell-depleted T cells, or T cells provided the cDNA or gDNA that made up the material.

This CDR3 contains 14 residues. Between the trimmed V and J ends, which lost 1 base and 2 bases, there was a span of 6 bases. Germline-derived CDR1 and CDR2 are MGHRA and YSYEKL. Data came from immunoSEQ multiplex PCR; TCRdb stores just in-frame clones and leaves some out. The data contain about 300,000 clones, around 85% of them singletons. The TCR sequence derives from a man younger than 40 who had recovered from COVID-19. Material: PBMCs or T cells enriched from blood (not recorded which). This sequence joins TRBV4-1 and TRBJ2-1; D is possibly TRBD2 (6 bases). The CDR3 loop is CASSQAGAYNEQFF. The CDR3 bases are TGCGCCAGCAGCCAAGCGGGGGCCTACAATGAGCAGTTCTTC.